This is a list of T cell receptor beta chains from one sample in a study of shared clonotypes between healthy human individuals. Method: immunoSEQ multiplex PCR; TCRdb's copy keeps in-frame clones and lacks some. The sample includes 2 million to 3 million clones, 90% to 95% seen only once; the top ten take 0.14%. The sample was naive CD4+ T cells sorted from blood. These receptors were obtained from a man younger than 30 in good health. CDR3s include the opening cysteine and the closing phenylalanine or tryptophan. The D gene is left open where the match is weak. Some rows have no size entry. The others give once, few or many, or a class for an expanded clone.

j_call v_call clone_size d_call cdr3_nt cdr3_aa
TRBJ1-2 TRBV4-2 - TRBD1 TGTGCCAGCAGCCGTCCCGGGACAGGGGATGGCTACACCTTC CASSRPGTGDGYTF
TRBJ2-7 TRBV27 - - TGTGCCAGCAGTTTATCCAGGGAAGCAGGGTCCTACGAGCAGTACTTC CASSLSREAGSYEQYF
TRBJ1-2 TRBV10-3 - - TGTGCCATCAGTGAGGGGGTCCTCTATGGCTACACCTTC CAISEGVLYGYTF
TRBJ1-1 TRBV19 few TRBD1 TGTGCCAGTAGTGTCCCGGGACAGAAAGCTTTCTTT CASSVPGQKAFF
TRBJ2-3 TRBV9 once TRBD2 TGTGCCAGCAGCGTCACCCCGACTAGCGGGGGTGTTGAGGGTACGCAGTATTTT CASSVTPTSGGVEGTQYF
TRBJ1-1 TRBV10-3 - - TGTGCCATCAGAGATCCTAACCAGGTGAACACTGAAGCTTTCTTT CAIRDPNQVNTEAFF
TRBJ2-1 TRBV7-2 - TRBD1 TGTGCCAGCAGCTCTCAACGGACAGGAGTGCATGAGCAGTTCTTC CASSSQRTGVHEQFF
TRBJ2-7 TRBV11-2 - TRBD1 TGTGCCAGCAGCGCCGGGACAGGGCGCTACGAGCAGTACTTC CASSAGTGRYEQYF
TRBJ2-7 TRBV5-5 - - TGTGCCAGCAGCCCCCCCGGGGAGCAGTACTTC CASSPPGEQYF
TRBJ2-1 TRBV11-2 few - TGTGCCAGCAGCTTAGACGGGATATCCTACAATGAGCAGTTCTTC CASSLDGISYNEQFF
TRBJ2-3 TRBV15 - - TGTGCCACCAGCGCGAACCTCCCTGGCGCCTTAGATACGCAGTATTTT CATSANLPGALDTQYF
TRBJ2-3 TRBV6-5 - - TGTGCCAGCAGTTACTCAGGCGCCGAAACGCAGTATTTT CASSYSGAETQYF
TRBJ2-7 TRBV27 - - TGTGCCAGCAGAGAGGTCAGCCCCCCCTACGAGCAGTACTTC CASREVSPPYEQYF
TRBJ2-5 TRBV15 - - TGTGCCACCAGCAGGCGGGACCCCACGGGGGAGACCCAGTACTTC CATSRRDPTGETQYF
TRBJ2-3 TRBV6-6 - TRBD2 TGTGCCAGCACCGGGAGGGTTAGGACAGATACGCAGTATTTT CASTGRVRTDTQYF
TRBJ2-1 TRBV9 - TRBD2 TGTGCCAGCAGCGTACGGACCGCTAGCGGGAGTGGAAATGAGCAGTTCTTC CASSVRTASGSGNEQFF
TRBJ2-3 TRBV5-1 - - TGCGCCAGCAGAAGGGAAGATACGCAGTATTTT CASRREDTQYF
TRBJ1-2 TRBV12-5 - - TGTGCTAGTGGTTCCGGAGGTGGCTACACCTTC CASGSGGGYTF
TRBJ1-4 TRBV5-8 - TRBD1 TGTGCCAGCAGCTCCTCCGGGACAGGGGATGAAAAACTGTTTTTT CASSSSGTGDEKLFF
TRBJ2-3 TRBV2 - TRBD1 TGTGCCAGCAGAAAAGGCCTTGGGACAGGGGACACAGATACGCAGTATTTT CASRKGLGTGDTDTQYF
TRBJ1-1 TRBV10-1 - - TGCGCCAGCAGTGAACGGGCGCATAACACTGAAGCTTTCTTT CASSERAHNTEAFF
TRBJ2-7 TRBV29-1 - - TGCAGCGTTGGGTCTAGTAGGGCCTACGAGCAGTACTTC CSVGSSRAYEQYF
TRBJ1-4 TRBV27 few - TGTGCCAGCAGTCAGACAGCCGGTAATGAAAAACTGTTTTTT CASSQTAGNEKLFF
TRBJ1-6 TRBV27 - - TGTGCCAGCAGTTGGGGCAGTAATTCACCCCTCCACTTT CASSWGSNSPLHF
TRBJ2-1 TRBV7-3 - - TGTGCCAGCAGCAACCCTTCCTACAATGAGCAGTTCTTC CASSNPSYNEQFF
TRBJ2-5 TRBV5-4 - - TGTGCCAGCAGCTCCGACAGATTTCAAGAGACCCAGTACTTC CASSSDRFQETQYF
TRBJ2-3 TRBV27 few TRBD2 TGTGCCAGCACCCTAAGCGGGAGGGGCACAGATACGCAGTATTTT CASTLSGRGTDTQYF
TRBJ2-5 TRBV2 - - TGTGCCAGCAGACAGGGCCAAGAGACCCAGTACTTC CASRQGQETQYF
TRBJ2-1 TRBV9 - - TGTGCCAGCAGCGTAGACCCGAGGGGGGACGATGAGCAGTTCTTC CASSVDPRGDDEQFF
TRBJ2-7 TRBV7-9 - - TGTGCCAGCAGCCCAAGGACACAGACCTACGAGCAGTACTTC CASSPRTQTYEQYF
TRBJ1-1 TRBV10-3 - - TGTGCCATCAGTCGCTCAGGGGATGTAGGGACTGAAGCTTTCTTT CAISRSGDVGTEAFF
TRBJ1-2 TRBV5-8 - TRBD1 TGTGCCAGCAGCCTCGGGACAGCGGCCTATGGCTACACCTTC CASSLGTAAYGYTF
TRBJ1-4 TRBV28 - - TGTGCCAGCAGTAGGACAGCTACAGTAAAACTGTTTTTT CASSRTATVKLFF
TRBJ2-1 TRBV7-2 - - TGTGCCAGCAGTTCAGGCGGGTGGAGAACGCCCTCCTACAATGAGCAGTTCTTC CASSSGGWRTPSYNEQFF
TRBJ2-7 TRBV11-2 - TRBD2 TGTGCCAGCAGCGAGGGACTAGCGGGAGTCTACGAGCAGTACTTC CASSEGLAGVYEQYF
TRBJ1-2 TRBV30 - TRBD1 TGTGCCTGGAGTTATGGACAGGGGGCTCTTGGCTACACCTTC CAWSYGQGALGYTF
TRBJ2-2 TRBV19 - TRBD1 TGTGCCAGCAATCCCCAGGGGGCCCCCGGCGGGGAGCTGTTTTTT CASNPQGAPGGELFF
TRBJ2-2 TRBV27 - - TGTGCCAGCAGTTTACAGGACCCGAACACCGGGGAGCTGTTTTTT CASSLQDPNTGELFF
TRBJ2-7 TRBV12-5 - - TGTGCTAGCCTCAGTGGATCGTCCTACGAGCAGTACTTC CASLSGSSYEQYF
TRBJ1-1 TRBV9 - - TGTGCCAGCAGCGTCGCCGGGGGGGCCACTGAAGCTTTCTTT CASSVAGGATEAFF
TRBJ2-6 TRBV5-1 - - TGCGCCAGCAGCGAGTTCCGGAGCTCTGGGGCCAACGTCCTGACTTTC CASSEFRSSGANVLTF
TRBJ2-3 TRBV2 - TRBD2 TGTGCCAGCAGTGCAAGCGGGGCTAGCACAGATACGCAGTATTTT CASSASGASTDTQYF
TRBJ1-2 TRBV10-3 - - TGTGCCATCAGCGATGACAGAAAACGGGGCTATGGCTACACCTTC CAISDDRKRGYGYTF
TRBJ2-1 TRBV9 - TRBD2 TGTGCCAGCAGCGCCGAGACTAGCGGGAGAGGAAATGAGCAGTTCTTC CASSAETSGRGNEQFF
TRBJ1-3 TRBV30 - TRBD1 TGTGCCTGTGCCAGGGGGTCCTCTGGAAACACCATATATTTT CACARGSSGNTIYF
TRBJ2-7 TRBV29-1 - - TGCAGCGCGGAGGGGGACACCCGGGAGCAGTACTTC CSAEGDTREQYF
TRBJ1-6 TRBV5-1 - - TGCGCCAGCAGCTTGGTAGGCGGTGGGCATAATTCACCCCTCCACTTT CASSLVGGGHNSPLHF
TRBJ2-5 TRBV6-1 - TRBD1 TGTGCCAGCAGAGAACAGGGGGTATTAGGAGAGACCCAGTACTTC CASREQGVLGETQYF
TRBJ1-4 TRBV10-3 - - TGTGCCATCAGTGAACCCGGGTCAAGGAAACTGTTTTTT CAISEPGSRKLFF
TRBJ1-5 TRBV30 - - TGTGCCTGGAGTAAAGGCAATCAGCCCCAGCATTTT CAWSKGNQPQHF